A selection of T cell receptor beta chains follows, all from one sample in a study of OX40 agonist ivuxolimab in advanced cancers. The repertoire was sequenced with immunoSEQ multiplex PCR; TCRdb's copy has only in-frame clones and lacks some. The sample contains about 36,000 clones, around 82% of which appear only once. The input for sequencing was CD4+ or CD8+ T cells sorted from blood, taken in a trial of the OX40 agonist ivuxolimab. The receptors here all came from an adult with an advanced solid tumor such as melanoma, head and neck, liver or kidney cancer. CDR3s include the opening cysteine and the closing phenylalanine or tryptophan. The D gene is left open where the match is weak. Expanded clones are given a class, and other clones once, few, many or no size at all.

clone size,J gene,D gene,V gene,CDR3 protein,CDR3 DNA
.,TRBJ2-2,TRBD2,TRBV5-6,CASSLALSGRASGELFF,TGTGCCAGCAGCTTGGCTCTTAGCGGGAGGGCCTCCGGGGAGCTGTTTTTT
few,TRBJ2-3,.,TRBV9,CASSARLNTDTQYF,TGTGCCAGCAGCGCTAGACTAAACACAGATACGCAGTATTTT
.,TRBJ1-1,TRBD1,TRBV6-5,CASRQDRGNTEAFF,TGTGCCAGCAGACAGGACAGGGGCAACACTGAAGCTTTCTTT
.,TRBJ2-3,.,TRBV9,CASSPETGLFGTDTQYF,TGTGCCAGCAGCCCCGAGACTGGATTGTTCGGCACAGATACGCAGTATTTT
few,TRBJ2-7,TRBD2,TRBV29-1,CSVLLAGAYEQYF,TGCAGCGTGTTACTAGCGGGGGCCTACGAGCAGTACTTC
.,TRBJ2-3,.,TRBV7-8,CASSLSGNQDTQYF,TGTGCCAGCAGCTTATCCGGGAACCAGGATACGCAGTATTTT
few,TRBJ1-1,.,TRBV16,CASSQSGSDTEAFF,TGTGCCAGCAGCCAATCGGGCAGTGACACTGAAGCTTTCTTT
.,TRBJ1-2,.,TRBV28,CASGHLLDGYGYTF,TGTGCCAGCGGGCATTTACTAGACGGCTATGGCTACACCTTC
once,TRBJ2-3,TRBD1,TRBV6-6,CASSYLDRGTDTQYF,TGTGCCAGCAGTTACTTGGACAGGGGCACAGATACGCAGTATTTT
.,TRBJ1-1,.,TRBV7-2,CASSSWETGNTEAFF,TGTGCCAGCAGCTCCTGGGAAACAGGGAACACTGAAGCTTTCTTT
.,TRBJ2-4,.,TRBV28,CASSSRGQINIQYF,TGTGCCAGCAGTTCCCGCGGACAGATAAACATTCAGTACTTC
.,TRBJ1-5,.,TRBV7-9,CASSDGRIGGNQPQHF,TGTGCCAGCAGCGACGGACGGATAGGGGGCAATCAGCCCCAGCATTTT
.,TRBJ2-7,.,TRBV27,CASSLKVDLNGDISYEQYF,TGTGCCAGCAGTTTAAAAGTAGATCTAAACGGGGATATCTCCTACGAGCAGTACTTC
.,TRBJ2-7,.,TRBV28,CASSLWEDTSSYEQYF,TGTGCCAGCAGTTTATGGGAGGATACTAGCTCCTACGAGCAGTACTTC